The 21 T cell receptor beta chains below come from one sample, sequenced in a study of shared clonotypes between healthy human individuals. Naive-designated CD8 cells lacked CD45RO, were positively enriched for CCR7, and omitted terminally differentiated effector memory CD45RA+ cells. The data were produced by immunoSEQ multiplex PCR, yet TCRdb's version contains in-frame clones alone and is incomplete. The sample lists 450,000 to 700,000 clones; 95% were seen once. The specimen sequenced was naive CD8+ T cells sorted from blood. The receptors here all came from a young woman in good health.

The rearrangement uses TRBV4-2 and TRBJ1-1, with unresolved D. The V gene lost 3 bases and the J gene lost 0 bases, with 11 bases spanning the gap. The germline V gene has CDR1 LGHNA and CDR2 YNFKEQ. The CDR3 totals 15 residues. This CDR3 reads CASSQSELMNTEAFF. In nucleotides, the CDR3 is TGTGCCAGCAGCCAGTCCGAACTCATGAACACTGAAGCTTTCTTT.

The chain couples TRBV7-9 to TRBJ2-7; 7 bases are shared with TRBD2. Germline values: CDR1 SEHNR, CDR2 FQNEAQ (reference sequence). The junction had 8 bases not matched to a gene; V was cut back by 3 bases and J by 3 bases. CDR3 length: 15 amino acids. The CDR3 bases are TGTGCCAGCAGCTTTCCGCCTAGCGGCTACTACGAGCAGTACTTC. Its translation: CASSFPPSGYYEQYF. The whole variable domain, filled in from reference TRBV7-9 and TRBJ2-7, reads DTGVSQNPRHKITKRGQNVTFRCDPISEHNRLYWYRQTLGQGPEFLTYFQNEAQLEKSRLLSDRFSAERPKGSFSTLEIQRTEQGDSAMYLCASSFPPSGYYEQYFGPGTRLTVT.

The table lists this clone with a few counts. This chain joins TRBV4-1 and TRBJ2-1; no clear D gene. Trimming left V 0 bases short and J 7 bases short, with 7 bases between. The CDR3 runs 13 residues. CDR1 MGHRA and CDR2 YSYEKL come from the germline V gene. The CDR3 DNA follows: TGCGCCAGCAGCCAAGATTCTCGGAATGAGCAGTTCTTC. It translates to CASSQDSRNEQFF.

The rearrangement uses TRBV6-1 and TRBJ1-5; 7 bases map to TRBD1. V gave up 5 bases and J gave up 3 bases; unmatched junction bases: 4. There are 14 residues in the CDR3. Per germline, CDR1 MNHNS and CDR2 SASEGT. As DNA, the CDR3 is TGTGCCAGCAGTTCGACAGGGAACAATCAGCCCCAGCATTTT. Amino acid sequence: CASSSTGNNQPQHF.

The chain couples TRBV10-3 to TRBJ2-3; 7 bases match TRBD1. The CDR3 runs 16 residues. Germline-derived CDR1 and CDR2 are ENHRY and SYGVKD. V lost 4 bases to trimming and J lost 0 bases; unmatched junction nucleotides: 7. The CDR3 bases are TGTGCCATCAGTGCAGGGGGAACACCTAGCACAGATACGCAGTATTTT. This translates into CAISAGGTPSTDTQYF.

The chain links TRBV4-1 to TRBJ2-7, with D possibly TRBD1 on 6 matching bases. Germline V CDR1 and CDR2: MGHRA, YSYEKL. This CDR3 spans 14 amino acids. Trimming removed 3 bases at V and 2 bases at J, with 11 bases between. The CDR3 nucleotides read TGCGCCAGCAGCCACCGAGACAGGACCTACGAGCAGTACTTC. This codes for CASSHRDRTYEQYF.

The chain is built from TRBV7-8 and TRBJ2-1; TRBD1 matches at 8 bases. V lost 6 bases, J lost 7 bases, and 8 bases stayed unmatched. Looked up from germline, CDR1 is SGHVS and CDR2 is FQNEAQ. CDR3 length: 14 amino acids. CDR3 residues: CASSPDRAGNEQFF. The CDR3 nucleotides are TGTGCCAGCAGTCCGGACAGGGCGGGTAATGAGCAGTTCTTC.

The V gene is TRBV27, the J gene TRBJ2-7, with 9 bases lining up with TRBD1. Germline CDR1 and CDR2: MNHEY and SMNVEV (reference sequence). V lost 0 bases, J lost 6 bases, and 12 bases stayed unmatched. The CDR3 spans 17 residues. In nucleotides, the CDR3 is TGTGCCAGCAGTTTATCGGGACAGGGACGGCTACCCGGCGAGCAGTACTTC. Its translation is CASSLSGQGRLPGEQYF.

The DNA for the CDR3 is TGTGCCAGCAGCCCGGGACAGGGGAATGAAAAACTGTTTTTT. It specifies CASSPGQGNEKLFF. This chain connects TRBV5-6 to TRBJ1-4, with 10 bases lining up with TRBD1. V lost 4 bases, J lost 5 bases, and 2 bases stayed unmatched. Germline V gives CDR1 SGHDT, CDR2 YYEEEE. This CDR3 has 14 residues.

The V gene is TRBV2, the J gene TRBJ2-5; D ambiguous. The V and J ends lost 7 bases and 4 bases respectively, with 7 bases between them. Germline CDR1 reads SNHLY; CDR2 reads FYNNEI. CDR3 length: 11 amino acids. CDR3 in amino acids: CASNLGETQYF. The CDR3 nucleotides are TGTGCCAGCAATCTGGGAGAGACCCAGTACTTC.

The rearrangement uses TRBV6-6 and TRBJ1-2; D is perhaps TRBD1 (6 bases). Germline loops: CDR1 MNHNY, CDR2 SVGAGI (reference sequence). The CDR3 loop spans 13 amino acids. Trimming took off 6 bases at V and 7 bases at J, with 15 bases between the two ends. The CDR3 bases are TGTGCCAGCAGGTTCGGACAGAGGGGTGGCTACACCTTC. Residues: CASRFGQRGGYTF.

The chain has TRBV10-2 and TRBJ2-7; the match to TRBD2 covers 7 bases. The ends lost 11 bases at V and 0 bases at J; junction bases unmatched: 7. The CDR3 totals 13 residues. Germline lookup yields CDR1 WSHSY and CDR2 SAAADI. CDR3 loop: CASAGRTSYEQYF. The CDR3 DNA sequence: TGCGCCTCGGCCGGGAGGACCTCCTACGAGCAGTACTTC.

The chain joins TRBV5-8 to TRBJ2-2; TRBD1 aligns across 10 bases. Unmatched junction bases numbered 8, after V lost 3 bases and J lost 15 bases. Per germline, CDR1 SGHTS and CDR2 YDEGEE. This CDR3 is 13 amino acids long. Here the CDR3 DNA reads TGTGCCAGCAGCTCTCAGACAGGGGGCCCTGTGTTTTTT. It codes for CASSSQTGGPVFF.

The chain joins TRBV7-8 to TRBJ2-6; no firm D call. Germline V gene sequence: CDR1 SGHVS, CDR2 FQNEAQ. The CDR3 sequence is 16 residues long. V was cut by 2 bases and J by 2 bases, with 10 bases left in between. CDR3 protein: CASSLLGGTGANVLTF. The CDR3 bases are TGTGCCAGCAGCTTATTGGGTGGGACTGGGGCCAACGTCCTGACTTTC.

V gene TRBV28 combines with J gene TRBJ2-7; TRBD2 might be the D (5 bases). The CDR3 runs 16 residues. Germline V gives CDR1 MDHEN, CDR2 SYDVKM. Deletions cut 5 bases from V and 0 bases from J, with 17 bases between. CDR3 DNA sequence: TGTGCCAGCAGTCCCCACTTAGAGCGGAGCTCCTACGAGCAGTACTTC. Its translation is CASSPHLERSSYEQYF.

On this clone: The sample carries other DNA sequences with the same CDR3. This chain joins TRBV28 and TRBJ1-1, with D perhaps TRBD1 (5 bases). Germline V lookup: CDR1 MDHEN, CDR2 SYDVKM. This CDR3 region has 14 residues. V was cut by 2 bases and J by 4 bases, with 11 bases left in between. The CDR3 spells CASSLRGGGTEAFF. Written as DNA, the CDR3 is TGTGCCAGCAGTTTAAGGGGCGGGGGCACTGAAGCTTTCTTT. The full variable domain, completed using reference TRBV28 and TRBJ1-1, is DVKVTQSSRYLVKRTGEKVFLECVQDMDHENMFWYRQDPGLGLRLIYFSYDVKMKEKGDIPEGYSVSREKKERFSLILESASTNQTSMYLCASSLRGGGTEAFFGQGTRLTVV.

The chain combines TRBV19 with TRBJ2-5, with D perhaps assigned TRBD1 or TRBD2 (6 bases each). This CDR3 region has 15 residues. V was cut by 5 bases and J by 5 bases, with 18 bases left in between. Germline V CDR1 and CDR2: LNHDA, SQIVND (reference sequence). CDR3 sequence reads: CASSAGGGGLETQYF. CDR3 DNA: TGTGCCAGTAGTGCCGGAGGAGGGGGTCTGGAGACCCAGTACTTC.

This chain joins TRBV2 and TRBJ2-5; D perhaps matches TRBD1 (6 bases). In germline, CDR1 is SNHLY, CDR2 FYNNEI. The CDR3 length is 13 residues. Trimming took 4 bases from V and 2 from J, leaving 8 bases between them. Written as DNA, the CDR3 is TGTGCCAGCAGTGGGCAGGGGCAAGAGACCCAGTACTTC. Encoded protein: CASSGQGQETQYF.

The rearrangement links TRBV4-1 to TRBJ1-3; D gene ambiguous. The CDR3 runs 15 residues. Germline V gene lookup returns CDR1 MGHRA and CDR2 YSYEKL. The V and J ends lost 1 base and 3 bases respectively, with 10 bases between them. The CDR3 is CASSQGVSFGNTIYF. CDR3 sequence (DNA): TGCGCCAGCAGCCAAGGTGTGAGTTTTGGAAACACCATATATTTT.

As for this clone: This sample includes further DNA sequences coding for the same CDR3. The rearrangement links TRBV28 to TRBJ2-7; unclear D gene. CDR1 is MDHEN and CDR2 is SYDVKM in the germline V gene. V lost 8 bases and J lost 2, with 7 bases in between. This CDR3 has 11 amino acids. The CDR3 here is CASSPTYEQYF. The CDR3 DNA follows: TGTGCCAGCTCACCCACCTACGAGCAGTACTTC. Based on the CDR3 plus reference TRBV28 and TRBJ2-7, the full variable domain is DVKVTQSSRYLVKRTGEKVFLECVQDMDHENMFWYRQDPGLGLRLIYFSYDVKMKEKGDIPEGYSVSREKKERFSLILESASTNQTSMYLCASSPTYEQYFGPGTRLTVT.

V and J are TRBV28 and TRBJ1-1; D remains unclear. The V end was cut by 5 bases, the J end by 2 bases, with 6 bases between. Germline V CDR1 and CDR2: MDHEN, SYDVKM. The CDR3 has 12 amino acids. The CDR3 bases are TGTGCCAGCAGTCCCGACAACACTGAAGCTTTCTTT. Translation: CASSPDNTEAFF. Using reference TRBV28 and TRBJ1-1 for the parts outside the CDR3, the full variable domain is DVKVTQSSRYLVKRTGEKVFLECVQDMDHENMFWYRQDPGLGLRLIYFSYDVKMKEKGDIPEGYSVSREKKERFSLILESASTNQTSMYLCASSPDNTEAFFGQGTRLTVV.